These T cell receptor beta chains were read from a single sample in a study of OX40 agonist ivuxolimab in advanced cancers. Assay used: immunoSEQ multiplex PCR; TCRdb lists only in-frame clones, some missing. The table has 20,000 to 30,000 clones, around nine tenths seen once. The sequences come from CD4+ or CD8+ T cells sorted from blood, collected in a trial of the OX40 agonist ivuxolimab. The source of these receptors is an adult with an advanced solid tumor such as melanoma, head and neck, liver or kidney cancer. The CDR3 runs from the conserved cysteine through the conserved F or W. D genes are given only for firm matches. Clone sizes are given selectively: once, few, many, or a class where the clone is expanded.

j_call | clone_size | d_call | v_call | cdr3_nt | cdr3_aa
TRBJ2-1 | NA | TRBD2 | TRBV19 | TGTGCCAGTGGTCCCCTAGCGGGAGGGGAGCAGTTCTTC | CASGPLAGGEQFF
TRBJ2-3 | NA | TRBD2 | TRBV4-2 | TGTGCCAGCAGCCAAGAATTAGCGGGAGGTTACACAGATACGCAGTATTTT | CASSQELAGGYTDTQYF
TRBJ2-2 | NA | NA | TRBV11-2 | TGTGCCAGCAGCCTTGGACAGACCACCGGGGAGCTGTTTTTT | CASSLGQTTGELFF
TRBJ1-1 | NA | NA | TRBV4-1 | TGCGCCAGCAGCCAAGATCCGGGATCCGGCACTGAAGCTTTCTTT | CASSQDPGSGTEAFF
TRBJ1-1 | NA | TRBD1 | TRBV2 | TGTGCCAGCAGGCAGACCGGGACAGGAATGAACACTGAAGCTTTCTTT | CASRQTGTGMNTEAFF
TRBJ1-1 | once | TRBD1 | TRBV6-6 | TGTGCCAGCACCGCGGGAGGGGGCCTGAATGCTTTCTTT | CASTAGGGLNAFF
TRBJ1-6 | NA | TRBD1 | TRBV4-2 | TGTGCCAGCAGCCACATAACAGGGGTGGATTCACCCCTCCACTTT | CASSHITGVDSPLHF
TRBJ2-1 | NA | NA | TRBV4-3 | TGCGCCAGCAGCCAAGATAACCTTAGAGGCAATGAGCAGTTCTTC | CASSQDNLRGNEQFF
TRBJ1-5 | NA | TRBD1 | TRBV2 | TGTGCCAGCAGTGGATCCCCAAGGACAGGGGGACATAGCAATCAGCCCCAGCATTTT | CASSGSPRTGGHSNQPQHF
TRBJ2-1 | NA | TRBD2 | TRBV6-1 | TGTGCCAGCAGTGGGACTAGCGGCTCCTACAATGAGCAGTTCTTC | CASSGTSGSYNEQFF
TRBJ1-1 | few | TRBD1 | TRBV6-6 | TGTGCCAGCAGTAGACAGGGGCGAACTGAAGCTTTCTTT | CASSRQGRTEAFF